Below, 8 T cell receptor beta chains from the same sample are listed, as sequenced in a study of esophageal squamous cell carcinoma tumors. Amplification combined a P20EA primer and a TCR alpha or TCR beta constant-region primer, then a nested second PCR used CA2 or CB2. Unbiased adaptor ligation RT-PCR amplified the TCR genes, and a polyT18-containing BSL-18E primer primed reverse transcription. TCRdb recomputed calls from the 5' RACE reads with MiXCR, one row per CDR3 protein. The table has roughly 5,000 distinct CDR3 sequences, 20% to 25% seen once. The source material was tumor tissue. The receptors were gathered from a man aged 45-85 years with esophageal squamous cell carcinoma.

As regards this clonotype: Being one base from a much bigger clone, this may be a read error. The rearrangement joins TRBV5-4 to TRBJ2-3, with 13 positions matching TRBD2. This CDR3 is 16 amino acids long. Germline lookup yields CDR1 SGHNT and CDR2 YYREEE (reference sequence). CDR3 residues: CVSSPGLAGDTDTQYF. CDR3 nucleotides: TGTGTCAGCAGCCCAGGACTAGCGGGAGACACAGATACGCAGTATTTT.

By share of the sample, this clonotype is medium-sized. V usage is TRBV7-2 and J usage is TRBJ2-1; TRBD1 might be the D (6 bases). This CDR3 region has 15 residues. V gave up 3 bases and J gave up 0 bases, with 9 bases separating them. Germline assignment: CDR1 SGHTA and CDR2 FQGNSA. CDR3 region: CASSFDRSSYNEQFF. The CDR3 coding sequence is TGTGCCAGCAGCTTCGACAGGAGCTCCTACAATGAGCAGTTCTTC.

V and J are TRBV30 and TRBJ2-7; D gene uncertain. CDR1 and CDR2 from the germline V gene are GTSNPN and SVGIG (reference sequence). The V end was cut by 4 bases, the J end by 1 base, with 8 bases between. The length of the CDR3 is 12 residues. The CDR3 spells CAWTRVSYEQYF. CDR3 sequence (DNA): TGTGCCTGGACACGTGTTTCCTACGAGCAGTACTTC.

The chain recombines TRBV4-1 with TRBJ2-1, with D uncertain. Germline V lookup: CDR1 MGHRA, CDR2 YSYEKL. The V end lost 2 bases, the J end lost 8 bases, and 13 bases lay between the germline ends. The length of the CDR3 is 14 residues. CDR3 coding DNA: TGCGCCAGCAGCCAACACGGCGGATGGGATGAGCAGTTCTTC. It codes for CASSQHGGWDEQFF.

This chain connects TRBV28 to TRBJ1-1, with D maybe TRBD1 (5 bases). The CDR3 length is 15 residues. CDR1 and CDR2 (germline): MDHEN, SYDVKM. Trimming left V 3 bases short and J 4 bases short, with 15 bases between. CDR3 sequence: CASSFIDLRGTEAFF. For the CDR3, the DNA is TGTGCCAGCAGTTTCATTGACCTAAGGGGCACTGAAGCTTTCTTT.

This clonotype was recorded at least ten times. V usage is TRBV20-1 and J usage is TRBJ2-5; 9 bases map to TRBD2. Germline V gene sequence: CDR1 DFQATT, CDR2 SNEGSKA (reference sequence). The length of the CDR3 is 16 residues. V dropped 3 bases and J dropped 4; count of bases not matched to a gene: 12. Here the CDR3 reads CSASVVWSSGRETQYF. CDR3 DNA: TGCAGTGCTAGCGTTGTTTGGAGTAGCGGGAGAGAGACCCAGTACTTC.

Remarks on this clonotype: The junction shows a germline mismatch at one end, possibly a read error. The J gene is TRBJ2-7, the V gene TRBV12-3 or TRBV12-4, with D maybe TRBD1 (6 bases). The CDR3 sequence is 14 residues long. The CDR3, as DNA: TGTGTCAGCAGATCCCAGGGGACCTCCTACGAGCAGTACTTC. Translated, it gives CVSRSQGTSYEQYF.

Points on this clonotype: A much larger clone lies one base from this, so it may be a read error. This sequence joins TRBV7-6 and TRBJ2-7; D gene ambiguous. The CDR3 covers 12 residues. With 5 bases removed from V and 5 bases from J, the gap between germline ends came to 10 bases. Germline CDR1 is SGHVS and CDR2 is FNYEAQ. The CDR3, as DNA: TGTGCCAGCAGCGACGATATAGACGAGCAGTACTTC. This codes for CASSDDIDEQYF.